This record covers a single TCR beta chain. Looked up from germline, CDR1 is MNHEY and CDR2 is SVGAGI. The CDR3 is 12 residues long. Losses at the gene ends were 6 bases for V and 9 bases for J; bases not matched to a gene: 3. This record belongs to a study of blood T cell repertoires in COVID-19. TCRdb's table, derived via immunoSEQ multiplex PCR, lists solely in-frame clones and lacks some. The top ten clones hold 2.5% to 3% of a sample with 74,000 or so clones, approximately 92% of them seen once. The receptor's source is a man aged 50 to 59 with acute or convalescent COVID-19. V usage is TRBV6-5 and J usage is TRBJ2-7; 12 bases map to TRBD1. Sequenced sample: peripheral blood. The CDR3 sequence is CASRGDRGPQYF. The CDR3 DNA reads as TGTGCCAGCAGGGGGGACAGGGGGCCGCAGTACTTC.